Below are 23 T cell receptor beta chains sequenced from a single sample in a study of T cell responses to AZD1222 COVID-19 vaccine. Measured with immunoSEQ multiplex PCR; TCRdb has only the in-frame clones, and not every one. The sample shows approximately 30,000 clones, about 86% of them seen only once. The sequencing used peripheral blood, collected on day 0 of AZD1222 vaccination. These receptors originate from an adult in good health.

The chain links TRBV27 to TRBJ2-7; 8 bases match TRBD2. Germline CDR1 MNHEY, CDR2 SMNVEV (reference sequence). V shed 0 bases and J 0 bases; nucleotides not matched to a gene: 4. The CDR3 length is 16 residues. The CDR3 DNA follows: TGTGCCAGCAGTTTATCGTTGCTAGCGGGCTCCTACGAGCAGTACTTC. The encoded protein is CASSLSLLAGSYEQYF.

The chain carries TRBV2 and TRBJ1-1, with 8 positions matching TRBD1. The trim removed 6 bases at V and 4 bases at J, leaving 4 bases unmatched. The germline gives CDR1 SNHLY, CDR2 FYNNEI. This CDR3 spans 13 amino acids. For the CDR3, the DNA is TGTGCCAGCAGCTACGACAGGGGCACTGAAGCTTTCTTT. As protein: CASSYDRGTEAFF.

This clone was picked up a small number of times. This chain uses TRBV11-2 with TRBJ1-2; tentatively, D is TRBD1 (6 bases). CDR1 SGHAT and CDR2 FQNNGV come from the germline V gene. V lost 3 bases and J 1 base, leaving 12 bases between the germline ends. The CDR3 loop spans 15 amino acids. CDR3 DNA: TGTGCCAGCAGCTTTGGAAGGGGGTTTAACTATGGCTACACCTTC. It encodes CASSFGRGFNYGYTF.

This clone has only a few counts. The genes are TRBV27 and TRBJ1-3; the D is unclear. V lost 4 bases, J lost 1 base, and 11 bases lay in between. CDR3 size: 15 residues. Germline V lookup: CDR1 MNHEY, CDR2 SMNVEV (reference sequence). CDR3 nucleotide sequence: TGTGCCAGCAGTTCCCGCTCGAGTTCTGGAAACACCATATATTTT. Residues: CASSSRSSSGNTIYF.

The chain is built from TRBV19 and TRBJ2-7; tentatively, D is TRBD1 (5 bases). Trimming took off 2 bases at V and 4 bases at J, with 15 bases between the two ends. CDR1 LNHDA and CDR2 SQIVND come from the germline V gene (reference sequence). The CDR3 is 15 residues long. CDR3 bases: TGTGCCAGTAGTATATGGGCAGGGTATCAGTACGAGCAGTACTTC. Protein: CASSIWAGYQYEQYF.

This chain joins TRBV4-3 and TRBJ1-6, with 9 bases that match TRBD1. The CDR3 has 16 residues. CDR1 LGHNA and CDR2 YSLEER come from the germline V gene. Germline trimming cut 2 bases from V and 9 bases from J; bases unmatched to any gene: 8. The CDR3 DNA reads TGCGCCAGCAGCCAAACCAAGACAGGGGGAAGTTCACCCCTCCACTTT. Translated, it gives CASSQTKTGGSSPLHF.

The chain is built from TRBV19 and TRBJ1-2, with a possible D match to TRBD1 (5 bases). The CDR3 is made up of 16 amino acids. In germline, CDR1 is LNHDA, CDR2 SQIVND (reference sequence). V lost 6 bases and J lost 1, with 18 bases in between. The CDR3 loop is CASRPSLKGLNYGYTF. Written as DNA, the CDR3 is TGTGCCAGTAGGCCGAGTCTGAAGGGGCTTAACTATGGCTACACCTTC.

The V gene is TRBV21-1, the J gene TRBJ1-6; the D call of TRBD1 is as the table states it, not checked on the DNA. TRBV21-1 has pseudogene status. This CDR3 region has 16 residues. Written as DNA, the CDR3 is TGTGCCAGCAGCACGTGGCTGAGGGGGACGGGTTCACCCCTCCACTTT. Protein: CASSTWLRGTGSPLHF.

The CDR3 bases are TGTGCCACCCAGGGGTACACTGAAGCTTTCTTT. It yields the protein CATQGYTEAFF. The chain combines TRBV6-5 with TRBJ1-1; possibly TRBD1 for D (6 bases). The CDR3 is 11 residues long. Germline CDR1 MNHEY, CDR2 SVGAGI. Trimming took off 10 bases at V and 3 bases at J, with 9 bases between the two ends.

The J gene is TRBJ1-2, the V gene TRBV12-3 or TRBV12-4, with TRBD1 matching 8 bases. The CDR3 length is 13 residues. Trimming at V came to 6 bases and at J to 7 bases, leaving 7 bases not matched to a gene. CDR3 bases: TGTGCCAGCAGGCCAGGGGGCCGGCTTGGCTACACCTTC. The encoded protein is CASRPGGRLGYTF.

The chain employs TRBV28 and TRBJ2-7, with 7 bases matching TRBD1. This CDR3 has 16 residues. The germline V gene has CDR1 MDHEN and CDR2 SYDVKM. The V segment lost 7 bases and the J segment 9 bases; nucleotides outside the gene matches: 21. CDR3 sequence (DNA): TGTGCCAGCACTACCGCACCGGGACAGTCAAGAGGATGGCAGTACTTC. Its translation is CASTTAPGQSRGWQYF. Using reference TRBV28 and TRBJ2-7 for the parts outside the CDR3, the full variable domain is DVKVTQSSRYLVKRTGEKVFLECVQDMDHENMFWYRQDPGLGLRLIYFSYDVKMKEKGDIPEGYSVSREKKERFSLILESASTNQTSMYLCASTTAPGQSRGWQYFGPGTRLTVT.

The rearrangement joins TRBV28 to TRBJ1-5; no definite D call. Trimming took 8 bases from V and 5 from J, leaving 10 bases between them. The CDR3 totals 12 residues. Germline lookup yields CDR1 MDHEN and CDR2 SYDVKM. Written as DNA, the CDR3 is TGTGCCAGCTGTCAAGGGCATCAGCCCCAGCATTTT. It encodes CASCQGHQPQHF.

This chain joins TRBV5-1 and TRBJ1-6; TRBD1 agrees at 7 bases. V lost 4 bases to trimming and J lost 5 bases; unmatched junction nucleotides: 6. The CDR3 consists of 15 residues. Germline V gene sequence: CDR1 SGHRS, CDR2 YFSETQ. The CDR3 reads CASSGGTADNSPLHF. The CDR3 region has the DNA TGCGCCAGCAGCGGAGGGACAGCCGATAATTCACCCCTCCACTTT. Using reference TRBV5-1 and TRBJ1-6 for the parts outside the CDR3, the full variable domain is KAGVTQTPRYLIKTRGQQVTLSCSPISGHRSVSWYQQTPGQGLQFLFEYFSETQRNKGNFPGRFSGRQFSNSRSEMNVSTLELGDSALYLCASSGGTADNSPLHFGNGTRLTVT.

The chain carries TRBV19 and TRBJ1-5, with D uncertain. Per germline, CDR1 LNHDA and CDR2 SQIVND (reference sequence). There are 15 residues in the CDR3. Trimming took off 6 bases at V and 0 bases at J, with 12 bases between the two ends. The CDR3 is CASSHLLYSNQPQHF. CDR3 in DNA: TGTGCCAGTAGCCATCTACTTTATAGCAATCAGCCCCAGCATTTT.

The CDR3 sequence is CASSLTQNTEAFF. The CDR3 DNA sequence: TGTGCCAGCAGCTTAACCCAGAACACTGAAGCTTTCTTT. This sequence joins TRBV7-3 and TRBJ1-1; D is ambiguous. Trimming shortened V by 0 bases and J by 1 base, and 3 bases separated the two germline ends. Germline V lookup: CDR1 SGHTA, CDR2 FQGTGA. The CDR3 consists of 13 residues.

This clone was picked up one time. This chain uses TRBV4-3 with TRBJ2-7; possible D gene TRBD1, 6 bases. V gave up 3 bases and J gave up 2 bases, with 11 bases separating them. The CDR3 covers 14 residues. From germline, CDR1 is LGHNA and CDR2 YSLEER. CDR3: CASSHDRFPYEQYF. In nucleotides, the CDR3 is TGCGCCAGCAGCCATGACAGGTTCCCCTACGAGCAGTACTTC.

This clone was seen a single time. The chain is built from TRBV6-1 and TRBJ2-3; D might be TRBD2 (6 bases). The CDR3 totals 15 residues. Germline CDR1 reads MNHNS; CDR2 reads SASEGT. The V end was cut by 2 bases, the J end by 2 bases, with 11 bases between. The CDR3 here is CASSETVLATDTQYF. In DNA, the CDR3 is TGTGCCAGCAGTGAAACTGTACTAGCCACAGATACGCAGTATTTT.

The chain combines TRBV15 with TRBJ1-2, with D uncertain. This CDR3 has 15 amino acids. CDR1 LNHNV and CDR2 YYDKDF come from the germline V gene (reference sequence). Trimming took 0 bases from V and 4 from J, leaving 12 bases between them. CDR3 coding DNA: TGTGCCACCAGCAGAGAGGAGAACAGCGCCTATGGCTACACCTTC. Translated: CATSREENSAYGYTF.

The chain uses TRBV28 and TRBJ2-1; 12 bases map to TRBD2. The CDR3 sequence is 15 residues long. The trim removed 5 bases at V and 6 bases at J, leaving 5 bases unmatched. The germline CDR1 and CDR2 sequences are MDHEN and SYDVKM. CDR3: CASSPSGRALNEQFF. Written as DNA, the CDR3 is TGTGCCAGCAGTCCTAGCGGGAGGGCCCTCAATGAGCAGTTCTTC.

The rearrangement links TRBV2 to TRBJ1-2, with 7 bases matching TRBD1. The germline CDR1 and CDR2 sequences are SNHLY and FYNNEI. The CDR3 totals 15 residues. V trimming: 3 bases; J trimming: 5 bases; junction bases outside the gene matches: 9. The CDR3 DNA follows: TGTGCCAGCAGTGACCCGACAGGGATGGAGTATGGCTACACCTTC. Protein sequence: CASSDPTGMEYGYTF. Full variable domain (rest looked up from reference TRBV2 and TRBJ1-2): EPEVTQTPSHQVTQMGQEVILRCVPISNHLYFYWYRQILGQKVEFLVSFYNNEISEKSEIFDDQFSVERPDGSNFTLKIRSTKLEDSAMYFCASSDPTGMEYGYTFGSGTRLTVV.

The chain uses TRBV11-3 and TRBJ2-3; D may be TRBD1 (5 bases). V was shortened by 2 bases and J by 6 bases, with 12 bases between the two germline ends. CDR1 and CDR2 from the germline V gene are SGHNT and YENEEA. This CDR3 has 14 residues. CDR3 sequence: CASSLSAGSDTQYF. Here the CDR3 DNA reads TGTGCCAGCAGCTTATCAGCAGGGTCGGATACGCAGTATTTT.

The chain carries TRBV19 and TRBJ1-1, with a weak D call TRBD1 (6 bases). The CDR3 sequence is 16 residues long. The V gene lost 6 bases and the J gene lost 0 bases, with 17 bases spanning the gap. Germline assignment: CDR1 LNHDA and CDR2 SQIVND (reference sequence). CDR3 nucleotides: TGTGCCAGTAGGGCCAGGGGCTTCGGCATGAACACTGAAGCTTTCTTT. This gives the protein CASRARGFGMNTEAFF. The whole variable domain, filled in from reference TRBV19 and TRBJ1-1, reads DGGITQSPKYLFRKEGQNVTLSCEQNLNHDAMYWYRQDPGQGLRLIYYSQIVNDFQKGDIAEGYSVSREKKESFPLTVTSAQKNPTAFYLCASRARGFGMNTEAFFGQGTRLTVV.

This clone was found once. The chain recombines TRBV7-8 with TRBJ1-2; tentative D call: TRBD1 (6 bases). The CDR3 runs to 16 residues. The V gene lost 5 bases and the J gene lost 6 bases, with 22 bases spanning the gap. Germline V gene lookup returns CDR1 SGHVS and CDR2 FQNEAQ. DNA of the CDR3: TGTGCCAGCAGCCAAATAAGGGGGACTACTATCCATGGCTACACCTTC. Encoded protein: CASSQIRGTTIHGYTF.